The next 17 T cell receptor beta chains were all read from a single sample in a study of blood T cell repertoires in COVID-19. Generated by immunoSEQ multiplex PCR, the TCRdb table keeps only in-frame clones and is missing some. Altogether roughly 120,000 clones are present, 88% being singletons, with the ten largest covering approximately 3.3%. Sequenced: peripheral blood. These receptor sequences come from a woman aged 45-65 years with acute or convalescent COVID-19.

J is TRBJ2-3 and V is TRBV21-1; TRBD1 was called by the table and not checked on the DNA. TRBV21-1 is a pseudogene locus. This CDR3 has 18 amino acids. The CDR3 sequence: CASSKKGLGQGCPDTQYF. CDR3 nucleotides: TGTGCCAGCAGCAAAAAAGGGTTGGGACAGGGCTGCCCAGATACGCAGTATTTT.

The rearrangement links TRBV9 to TRBJ2-3; no clear D. The germline gives CDR1 SGDLS, CDR2 YYNGEE. The CDR3 has 15 residues. Trimming pared 0 bases from V and 0 bases from J, leaving 8 bases between. CDR3 amino acids: CASSVGHISTDTQYF. CDR3 nucleotide sequence: TGTGCCAGCAGCGTAGGGCATATCAGCACAGATACGCAGTATTTT.

The V gene is TRBV6-5, the J gene TRBJ1-1; maybe TRBD1 (5 bases). Germline-derived CDR1 and CDR2 are MNHEY and SVGAGI. The CDR3 length is 13 residues. Trimming took 3 bases from V and 4 from J, leaving 9 bases between them. CDR3: CASSYGGITEAFF. The CDR3 DNA sequence: TGTGCCAGCAGTTATGGGGGGATCACTGAAGCTTTCTTT.

The rearrangement joins TRBV30 to TRBJ1-2, with D possibly matching TRBD1 (6 bases). Germline lookup yields CDR1 GTSNPN and CDR2 SVGIG (reference sequence). V was pared by 0 bases and J by 7 bases, with 18 bases between. CDR3 length: 15 amino acids. For the CDR3, the DNA is TGTGCCTGGAGTGTACAGCCTTCCAGGGGTAGTGGCTACACCTTC. Encoded protein: CAWSVQPSRGSGYTF.

This clone has a single count. V and J are TRBV19 and TRBJ2-5; the D gene is possibly TRBD1 (6 bases). The CDR3 extends over 15 amino acids. The ends were cut back, 4 bases at V and 5 bases at J, with 17 bases in the middle. Germline V gene sequence: CDR1 LNHDA, CDR2 SQIVND (reference sequence). CDR3 coding DNA: TGTGCCAGTAGTACCCGGGACATCCCAGGGGAGACCCAGTACTTC. Its protein is CASSTRDIPGETQYF.

V gene TRBV11-3 combines with J gene TRBJ2-1, with TRBD2 identical over 11 bases. V lost 1 base, J lost 6 bases, and 2 bases stayed unmatched. Germline CDR1 and CDR2: SGHNT and YENEEA. The CDR3 totals 15 residues. CDR3 region: CASSLVSGRGNEQFF. The CDR3 DNA reads as TGTGCCAGCAGCTTAGTTAGCGGGAGGGGCAATGAGCAGTTCTTC.

The V and J genes are TRBV19 and TRBJ2-3; tentative D call: TRBD2 (5 bases). The CDR3 spans 13 residues. CDR1 is LNHDA, CDR2 SQIVND, per germline (reference sequence). V gave up 1 base and J gave up 6 bases, with 8 bases separating them. CDR3 in DNA: TGTGCCAGTAGTATAGGCCCGGGGGATACGCAGTATTTT. Translating it yields CASSIGPGDTQYF.

V is TRBV9 and J is TRBJ2-1; D might be TRBD1 (5 bases). Germline V lookup: CDR1 SGDLS, CDR2 YYNGEE. This CDR3 has 13 residues. V lost 4 bases and J lost 4, with 9 bases in between. The CDR3 DNA sequence: TGTGCCAGCAGCTACGGACAATACAATGAGCAGTTCTTC. Translated, it gives CASSYGQYNEQFF. Together with reference TRBV9 and TRBJ2-1, the CDR3 gives the full variable domain: DSGVTQTPKHLITATGQRVTLRCSPRSGDLSVYWYQQSLDQGLQFLIQYYNGEERAKGNILERFSAQQFPDLHSELNLSSLELGDSALYFCASSYGQYNEQFFGPGTRLTVL.

The chain links TRBV9 to TRBJ1-6; 7 bases match TRBD1. V gave up 3 bases and J gave up 8 bases; unmatched junction bases: 2. CDR3 length: 13 residues. Looked up from germline, CDR1 is SGDLS and CDR2 is YYNGEE. CDR3 region: CASSATGDSPLHF. The CDR3 nucleotides are TGTGCCAGCAGCGCTACAGGGGATTCACCCCTCCACTTT.

The chain recombines TRBV16 with TRBJ2-7, with a tentative D call TRBD1 (5 bases). Trimming shortened V by 3 bases and J by 5 bases, and 14 bases separated the two germline ends. CDR3 length: 14 amino acids. Germline V gene lookup returns CDR1 KGHSY and CDR2 FQNENV. As DNA, the CDR3 is TGTGCCAGCAGCCATTCAGGGAAAAGAAACGAGCAGTACTTC. Translation: CASSHSGKRNEQYF.

This clone showed up just a few times. The gene calls are TRBV5-1 and TRBJ2-5, with D maybe TRBD2 (5 bases). Germline V gives CDR1 SGHRS, CDR2 YFSETQ. The CDR3 runs 12 residues. V gave up 3 bases and J gave up 10 bases, with 13 bases separating them. The CDR3 is CASSYEAGDQYF. The CDR3 DNA sequence: TGCGCCAGCAGCTATGAGGCCGGGGACCAGTACTTC.

This chain connects TRBV6-5 to TRBJ2-2; TRBD2 matches at 10 bases. The CDR3 consists of 15 residues. V shed 6 bases, J shed 2 bases, and the junction held 3 bases outside the gene matches. Germline V CDR1 and CDR2: MNHEY, SVGAGI. In DNA form, the CDR3 reads TGTGCCAGCAGCGCTAGCGGGAGAAACACCGGGGAGCTGTTTTTT. Residues: CASSASGRNTGELFF.

This chain connects TRBV27 to TRBJ2-1; D is possibly TRBD1 (6 bases). V was pared by 2 bases and J by 0 bases, with 14 bases between. The CDR3 has 17 amino acids. CDR1 is MNHEY and CDR2 is SMNVEV in the germline V gene (reference sequence). The chain's CDR3 is CASSLDFQGRSYNEQFF. For the CDR3, the DNA is TGTGCCAGCAGTTTAGACTTTCAGGGGCGCTCCTACAATGAGCAGTTCTTC.

The V and J genes are TRBV6-6 and TRBJ2-2, with 12 bases lining up with TRBD2. The CDR3 is 17 residues long. In germline, CDR1 is MNHNY, CDR2 SVGAGI (reference sequence). V was clipped by 5 bases and J by 5 bases; unmatched bases: 9. The chain's CDR3 is CASSPRTSGIGTGELFF. The CDR3 DNA reads as TGTGCCAGCAGTCCCCGGACTAGCGGGATTGGAACCGGGGAGCTGTTTTTT.

The rearrangement uses TRBV14 and TRBJ2-3; no definite D call. CDR1 SGHDN and CDR2 FVKESK come from the germline V gene. The V end was cut by 3 bases, the J end by 0 bases, with 4 bases between. The CDR3 spans 13 residues. The CDR3 DNA sequence: TGTGCCAGCAGCCAGTATAGCACAGATACGCAGTATTTT. This codes for CASSQYSTDTQYF.

This chain joins TRBV18 and TRBJ1-6, with TRBD1 matching over 9 bases. CDR3 size: 15 residues. Losses at the gene ends were 0 bases for V and 7 bases for J; bases not matched to a gene: 1. CDR1 and CDR2 (germline): KGHSH, LQKENI. DNA of the CDR3: TGTGCCAGCTCACCACCGACAGGGGGGAATTCACCCCTCCACTTT. Amino acid sequence: CASSPPTGGNSPLHF.

The chain recombines TRBV2 with TRBJ2-7; TRBD1 agrees at 7 bases. J lost 3 bases, V lost 2 bases, and 13 bases had no gene match. CDR3 length: 17 amino acids. CDR1 is SNHLY and CDR2 is FYNNEI in the germline V gene. The CDR3 reads CASSEPPGTEPIYEQYF. CDR3 DNA sequence: TGTGCCAGCAGTGAACCACCCGGGACAGAACCGATCTACGAGCAGTACTTC.